This TCR beta chain was retrieved from a study of blood T cell repertoires in COVID-19. In the study overall: PBMCs, B-cell-depleted T cells, or T cells were the source of the cDNA or gDNA that made up the material.

CDR1 and CDR2 (germline): SNHLY, FYNNEI. Trimming removed 8 bases from V and 1 base from J, with 17 bases in between. The CDR3 spans 15 residues. The method was immunoSEQ multiplex PCR; TCRdb's version includes in-frame clones alone and lacks a portion of them. This table holds tens of thousands of clones, around nine tenths found once. The chain joins TRBV2 to TRBJ2-5; D gene unclear. The origin of this receptor is a man in his 70s with acute or convalescent COVID-19. Sequencing was done on a sample of peripheral blood. CDR3 nucleotides: TGTGCCAGCGACCCTTATGCGGCTTCCCAAGAGACCCAGTACTTC. Translating it yields CASDPYAASQETQYF. The full variable domain, its missing parts supplied by reference TRBV2 and TRBJ2-5, is EPEVTQTPSHQVTQMGQEVILRCVPISNHLYFYWYRQILGQKVEFLVSFYNNEISEKSEIFDDQFSVERPDGSNFTLKIRSTKLEDSAMYFCASDPYAASQETQYFGPGTRLLVL.